This T cell receptor (beta chain) derives from a study of regulatory T cells in long-lasting Graves disease. TCR beta libraries were built with iRepertoire HTBI primers and Arm-PCR of CDR3 regions. Per the original methods: The samples yielded fewer than 75 TRBV and roughly 14 TRBJ segments. TCRdb re-called the multiplex PCR reads through MiXCR, storing one row per CDR3 protein. TCRdb, rather than the study authors, made the V and J calls. The data contain approximately 440,000 distinct CDR3 sequences, roughly 16% of them seen just once; the ten biggest clones take up 10% to 15%. J gave up 7 bases and V 6 bases, and 10 bases lay outside the gene matches. The V gene's germline CDR1 is SNHLY and CDR2 FYNNEI. The CDR3 extends over 14 amino acids. Time point indicated: newly diagnosed GD, antithyroid drugs for less than 3 months. PBMCs were the source of the RNA used for TCR sequencing. This clonotype showed up many times.

In addition, the sample was reused for a study of T cells in Graves' hyperthyroidism and ophthalmopathy. That source notes: Pregnant or lactating patients were excluded, as were those with uncontrolled infection or other autoimmune disease.

Sequencing used peripheral blood mononuclear cells (PBMCs), obtained at new diagnosis, from a patient treated with antithyroid drugs. The clonotype comes from a man in his forties with Graves disease. V gene TRBV2 combines with J gene TRBJ2-7, with TRBD1 matching over 9 bases. CDR3 coding DNA: TGTGCCAGCAGGGTAACAGGGGGCGCGGGTGAGCAGTACTTC. Translated: CASRVTGGAGEQYF.